The clone carrying this T cell receptor beta chain came up once. Germline V lookup: CDR1 MGHRA, CDR2 YSYEKL. V shed 6 bases and J shed 3 bases, with 11 bases lying between them. This CDR3 contains 13 residues. Some clones are missing from TCRdb's copy, which holds only in-frame ones; the method was immunoSEQ multiplex PCR. This table holds 250,000 to 350,000 clones, roughly 89% found once. This sample was taken from a study of blood T cell repertoires in COVID-19. V usage is TRBV4-1 and J usage is TRBJ2-5, with D perhaps TRBD2 (6 bases). This sequence originates from a man younger than 40 with acute or convalescent COVID-19. Sequencing was performed on peripheral blood. This CDR3 reads CASRAAGKETQYF. DNA of the CDR3: TGCGCCAGCAGGGCGGCGGGAAAAGAGACCCAGTACTTC.